The T cell receptor beta chain under discussion was sequenced for a study of T cells after yellow fever vaccination. Study in general: When fractions had low cell numbers, they were prepared with SMART-Seq v4 Ultra Low Input.

The study made its TCR cDNA through 5'RACE template switching. That step introduced a universal primer site along with UMIs. Each CDR3 protein is one row after TCRdb ran MiXCR on the 5' RACE reads. The sample has 96,000 or so distinct CDR3 sequences, roughly 8.2% seen once. This CDR3 contains 18 residues. With 1 base clipped from V and 6 bases from J, the junction kept 9 bases outside the gene matches. Germline CDR1 is SNHLY and CDR2 is FYNNEI. Study results and caveats: Most primary-vaccination clones recurred post-booster (roughly 96% CD4, over 70% CD8). Although most clonotypes did not, a small share appeared in both CD4 and CD8 compartments.

This sequence was found in a man younger than 35 who received the YFV17D yellow fever vaccine. Here the sequenced sample was CD8+ T cells not binding an NS4B(214-222) dextramer, sorted from PBMCs, taken approximately 15 days after the first yellow fever vaccination. The J gene is TRBJ2-1, the V gene TRBV2; TRBD2 agrees at 13 bases. The CDR3 DNA follows: TGTGCCAGCAGTGAAGGCCAGATGTGGACTAGCGGGGGCAATGAGCAGTTCTTC. Its protein product is CASSEGQMWTSGGNEQFF.